A selection of T cell receptor beta chains follows, all from one sample in a study of T cell responses to AZD1222 COVID-19 vaccine. The protocol was immunoSEQ multiplex PCR, while the TCRdb copy is restricted to in-frame clones and leaves out a portion. This table holds 120,000 or so clones, 91% found once. The material sequenced was peripheral blood, taken on day 0 of AZD1222 vaccination. These receptors originate from an adult in good health. The CDR3 runs from the conserved cysteine through the conserved F or W. Fields, in order: V gene, D gene, J gene, clone size, CDR3 DNA, CDR3 protein. D genes are given only for firm matches. Size is stated for part of the rows, as once, few or many counts, or as a class when the clone is expanded.

v_call: TRBV5-6
d_call: .
j_call: TRBJ1-1
clone_size: .
cdr3_nt: TGTGCCAGCAGCTTCTTCGGGATCATGAACACTGAAGCTTTCTTT
cdr3_aa: CASSFFGIMNTEAFF

v_call: TRBV29-1
d_call: TRBD1
j_call: TRBJ2-2
clone_size: .
cdr3_nt: TGCAGCGTCGGACAGGACAGGGGCATAACCGGGGAGCTGTTTTTT
cdr3_aa: CSVGQDRGITGELFF

v_call: TRBV18
d_call: .
j_call: TRBJ1-1
clone_size: .
cdr3_nt: TGTGCCAGCTCACCAAGGGTTGAGGTAACTGAAGCTTTCTTT
cdr3_aa: CASSPRVEVTEAFF

v_call: TRBV9
d_call: .
j_call: TRBJ1-6
clone_size: .
cdr3_nt: TGTGCCAGCAGCGCCGGGGGGCAGATCTATAATTCACCCCTCCACTTT
cdr3_aa: CASSAGGQIYNSPLHF

v_call: TRBV23-1
d_call: .
j_call: TRBJ2-3
clone_size: .
cdr3_nt: TGCGCCAGCAGTCAAACAGATACGCAGTATTTT
cdr3_aa: CASSQTDTQYF

v_call: TRBV5-1
d_call: TRBD2
j_call: TRBJ2-1
clone_size: .
cdr3_nt: TGCGCCAGCAGCTTGAGGCGGGAGATATACAATGAGCAGTTCTTC
cdr3_aa: CASSLRREIYNEQFF

v_call: TRBV14
d_call: .
j_call: TRBJ1-1
clone_size: few
cdr3_nt: TGTGCCAGCAGCCAGCTAGGGTATCCCGCGGCTTTCTTT
cdr3_aa: CASSQLGYPAAFF

v_call: TRBV5-1
d_call: .
j_call: TRBJ2-3
clone_size: .
cdr3_nt: TGCGCCAGCAGCTTGGGCCGGCAGGAGGGTACGCAGTATTTT
cdr3_aa: CASSLGRQEGTQYF

v_call: TRBV3-1/TRBV3-2
d_call: TRBD1
j_call: TRBJ2-6
clone_size: .
cdr3_nt: TGTGCCAGCAGCCAACAACCCGGGACAGGACCCTTTGGGGCCAACGTCCTGACTTTC
cdr3_aa: CASSQQPGTGPFGANVLTF

v_call: TRBV7-9
d_call: .
j_call: TRBJ2-5
clone_size: once
cdr3_nt: TGTGCCAGCAGTCTAGTCAGGGATCTGTACCAAGAGACCCAGTACTTC
cdr3_aa: CASSLVRDLYQETQYF

v_call: TRBV5-1
d_call: .
j_call: TRBJ1-1
clone_size: .
cdr3_nt: TGCGCCAGCAGCTTGGGTCCCACCACTGAAGCTTTCTTT
cdr3_aa: CASSLGPTTEAFF

v_call: TRBV7-8
d_call: TRBD2
j_call: TRBJ2-1
clone_size: .
cdr3_nt: TGTGCCAGCAGTGAGACGGGACTAGAGGTTGGTGAGCAGTTCTTC
cdr3_aa: CASSETGLEVGEQFF

v_call: TRBV7-8
d_call: TRBD1
j_call: TRBJ1-2
clone_size: .
cdr3_nt: TGTGCCAGCAGCCCCGGGACAGGGGCCCATGGCTACACCTTC
cdr3_aa: CASSPGTGAHGYTF

v_call: TRBV12-3/TRBV12-4
d_call: .
j_call: TRBJ1-1
clone_size: .
cdr3_nt: TGTGCCAGCAGCCGCCGGGTGACCACTGAAGCTTTCTTT
cdr3_aa: CASSRRVTTEAFF

v_call: TRBV5-4
d_call: .
j_call: TRBJ1-4
clone_size: .
cdr3_nt: TGTGCCAGCAGCTTGTATCCATCAGAAAAACTGTTTTTT
cdr3_aa: CASSLYPSEKLFF

v_call: TRBV24-1
d_call: TRBD2
j_call: TRBJ2-1
clone_size: once
cdr3_nt: TGTGCCACCAGTGACAGTTCGGGAGGCTCCTACAATGAGCAGTTCTTC
cdr3_aa: CATSDSSGGSYNEQFF

v_call: TRBV2
d_call: TRBD1
j_call: TRBJ1-1
clone_size: .
cdr3_nt: TGTGCCAGCAGTACAGGACAGGTTGAAGCTTTCTTT
cdr3_aa: CASSTGQVEAFF

v_call: TRBV4-2
d_call: .
j_call: TRBJ1-2
clone_size: .
cdr3_nt: TGTGCCAGCAGCCAAGTTTCCACAGGAGGCTATGGCTACACCTTC
cdr3_aa: CASSQVSTGGYGYTF

v_call: TRBV10-3
d_call: .
j_call: TRBJ2-5
clone_size: .
cdr3_nt: TGTGCCAGCCAGTCCACCGCCGGGACGAGACAAGAGACCCAGTACTTC
cdr3_aa: CASQSTAGTRQETQYF

v_call: TRBV13
d_call: .
j_call: TRBJ2-5
clone_size: .
cdr3_nt: TGTGCCAGCAGCTTCAGTCTTGAGACCCAGTACTTC
cdr3_aa: CASSFSLETQYF

v_call: TRBV21-1
d_call: .
j_call: TRBJ1-2
clone_size: .
cdr3_nt: TGTGCCAGCCCGTCGAAGCGTCTCACCTTC
cdr3_aa: CASPSKRLTF

v_call: TRBV5-1
d_call: .
j_call: TRBJ2-3
clone_size: .
cdr3_nt: TGCGCCAGCAGCTTGGAGATCACAGATACGCAGTATTTT
cdr3_aa: CASSLEITDTQYF

v_call: TRBV19
d_call: .
j_call: TRBJ2-2
clone_size: .
cdr3_nt: TGTGCCAGTAGTAGAAGGACCGGGGAGCTGTTTTTT
cdr3_aa: CASSRRTGELFF

v_call: TRBV3-1/TRBV3-2
d_call: TRBD1
j_call: TRBJ1-5
clone_size: once
cdr3_nt: TGTGCCAGCAGCCTCGGACAGGGGAACCAGCCCCAGCATTTT
cdr3_aa: CASSLGQGNQPQHF

v_call: TRBV29-1
d_call: .
j_call: TRBJ2-1
clone_size: .
cdr3_nt: TGCAGCGCCTCAACAGGGCGGTCCGAGCAGTTCTTC
cdr3_aa: CSASTGRSEQFF

v_call: TRBV29-1
d_call: TRBD1
j_call: TRBJ1-1
clone_size: .
cdr3_nt: TGCAGCGTTGGAGGAGAGAGGGGGCTCTTGAACACTGAAGCTTTCTTT
cdr3_aa: CSVGGERGLLNTEAFF

v_call: TRBV3-1/TRBV3-2
d_call: .
j_call: TRBJ1-5
clone_size: .
cdr3_nt: TGTGCCAGCAGCCCCCGACCCTCAGGTTTTCGCAATCAGCCCCAGCATTTT
cdr3_aa: CASSPRPSGFRNQPQHF

v_call: TRBV9
d_call: .
j_call: TRBJ2-5
clone_size: .
cdr3_nt: TGTGCCAGCAGCGTAGTCCCTCAAGAGACCCAGTACTTC
cdr3_aa: CASSVVPQETQYF

v_call: TRBV9
d_call: .
j_call: TRBJ2-1
clone_size: .
cdr3_nt: TGTGCCAGCAGCGTAGACGATAGCTCCTACAATGAGCAGTTCTTC
cdr3_aa: CASSVDDSSYNEQFF

v_call: TRBV27
d_call: TRBD1
j_call: TRBJ2-7
clone_size: .
cdr3_nt: TGTGCCAGCAGTTCTACAGGGGGCGGGTACGAGCAGTACTTC
cdr3_aa: CASSSTGGGYEQYF

v_call: TRBV7-2
d_call: TRBD1
j_call: TRBJ1-1
clone_size: .
cdr3_nt: TGTGCCAGCAGCGAACAGGGGGGAGGCACTGAAGCTTTCTTT
cdr3_aa: CASSEQGGGTEAFF

v_call: TRBV5-1
d_call: .
j_call: TRBJ2-7
clone_size: once
cdr3_nt: TGCGCCAGCAGCTTGGCCTCTTACAGGAGCTACGAGCAGTACTTC
cdr3_aa: CASSLASYRSYEQYF

v_call: TRBV25-1
d_call: TRBD2
j_call: TRBJ2-1
clone_size: once
cdr3_nt: TGTGCCAGCATACGGTCAAGCGGGAGTTACAATGAGCAGTTCTTC
cdr3_aa: CASIRSSGSYNEQFF

v_call: TRBV6-1
d_call: TRBD2
j_call: TRBJ2-3
clone_size: .
cdr3_nt: TGTGCCAGCAGTGAGCAGGGACTAGCGCCGATCACAGATACGCAGTATTTT
cdr3_aa: CASSEQGLAPITDTQYF

v_call: TRBV12-3/TRBV12-4
d_call: .
j_call: TRBJ2-7
clone_size: .
cdr3_nt: TGTGCCAGCAGGGGGGACGAGCAGTACTTC
cdr3_aa: CASRGDEQYF

v_call: TRBV6-5
d_call: .
j_call: TRBJ1-5
clone_size: .
cdr3_nt: TGTGCCAGCCTGGTCCAGGGGCATAGGGAGCCCCAGCATTTT
cdr3_aa: CASLVQGHREPQHF

v_call: TRBV19
d_call: .
j_call: TRBJ1-4
clone_size: .
cdr3_nt: TGTGCCAGTAGTTTCCGGACAGCTGCAACTAATGAAAAACTGTTTTTT
cdr3_aa: CASSFRTAATNEKLFF

v_call: TRBV19
d_call: .
j_call: TRBJ1-4
clone_size: few
cdr3_nt: TGTGCCAGTAGTATAGATCCAGGCGTCGCGCTTAATGAAAAACTGTTTTTT
cdr3_aa: CASSIDPGVALNEKLFF

v_call: TRBV21-1
d_call: .
j_call: TRBJ1-1
clone_size: .
cdr3_nt: TGTGCCAGCAGCCTTCGGACAGGGGGCTTGAACACTGAAGCTTTCTTT
cdr3_aa: CASSLRTGGLNTEAFF

v_call: TRBV6-1
d_call: .
j_call: TRBJ1-4
clone_size: .
cdr3_nt: TGTGCCAGCAGTGAAAGAGGGGCCACAGGGAATGAAAAACTGTTTTTT
cdr3_aa: CASSERGATGNEKLFF

v_call: TRBV7-8
d_call: TRBD1
j_call: TRBJ1-5
clone_size: .
cdr3_nt: TGTGCCAGCAGCTGGGACAGGCTTAATCAGCCCCAGCATTTT
cdr3_aa: CASSWDRLNQPQHF

v_call: TRBV3-1/TRBV3-2
d_call: .
j_call: TRBJ2-1
clone_size: .
cdr3_nt: TGTGCCAGCAGCTTCCCTGGGAGTGAGCAGTTCTTC
cdr3_aa: CASSFPGSEQFF

v_call: TRBV6-6
d_call: TRBD1
j_call: TRBJ2-3
clone_size: .
cdr3_nt: TGTGCCACCATGCCAAACAGGGGTGGTGCAGATACGCAGTATTTT
cdr3_aa: CATMPNRGGADTQYF